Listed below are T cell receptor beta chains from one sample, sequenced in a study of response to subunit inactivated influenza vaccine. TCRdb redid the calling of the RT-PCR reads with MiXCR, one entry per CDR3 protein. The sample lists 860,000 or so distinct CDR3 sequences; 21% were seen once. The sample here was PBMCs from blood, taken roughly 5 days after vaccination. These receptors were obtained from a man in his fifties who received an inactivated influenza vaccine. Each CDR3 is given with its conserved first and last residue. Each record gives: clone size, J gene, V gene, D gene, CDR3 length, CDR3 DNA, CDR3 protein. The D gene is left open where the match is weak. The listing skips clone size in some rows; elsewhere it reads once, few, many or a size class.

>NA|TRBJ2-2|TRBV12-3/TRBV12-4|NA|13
TGTGCCAGCAGGGACACCTTAACCGGGGAGCTGTTTTTT
CASRDTLTGELFF
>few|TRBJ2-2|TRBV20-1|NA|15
TGCAGTGCTAGGGCGACGGGACCTCGGGACGGGGAGCTGTTTTTT
CSARATGPRDGELFF
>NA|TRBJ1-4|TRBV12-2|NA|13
TGTGCAAGTCGCTTATCTGATGGTGAAAAACTGTTTTTT
CASRLSDGEKLFF
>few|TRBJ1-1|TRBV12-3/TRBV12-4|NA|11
TGTGCCAGCAGTCAGCTTACTGAAGCTTTCTTT
CASSQLTEAFF
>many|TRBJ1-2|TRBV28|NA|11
TGTGCCAGTCAGGGCGACTATGGCTACACCTTC
CASQGDYGYTF
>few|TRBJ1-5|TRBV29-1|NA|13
TGCAGCGTTGTCGGGGGGAACAATCAGCCCCAGCATTTT
CSVVGGNNQPQHF
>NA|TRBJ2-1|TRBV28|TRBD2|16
TGTGCCAGCAGACCTCAGACTAGCGCGTATGACAATGAGCAGTTCTTC
CASRPQTSAYDNEQFF
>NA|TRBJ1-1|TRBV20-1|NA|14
TGCAGTGCTAGATACTTGGCCCGGAACACTGAAGCTTTCTTT
CSARYLARNTEAFF
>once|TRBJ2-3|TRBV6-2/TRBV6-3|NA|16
TGTGCCAGCAGTGGAGCTACTAGATCGGGGCCAGATACGCAGTATTTT
CASSGATRSGPDTQYF
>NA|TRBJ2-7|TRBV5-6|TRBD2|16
TGTGCCAGCAGCTTGGTCTTAGCGGGTATACTCGGGGAGCAGTACTTC
CASSLVLAGILGEQYF
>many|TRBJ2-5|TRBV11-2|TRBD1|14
TGTGCCAGCAGCCCTGGGACAGTAAGGGAGACCCAGTACTTC
CASSPGTVRETQYF
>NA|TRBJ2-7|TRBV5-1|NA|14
TGCGCCAGCAGCTTGGAACCTATTTCCTACGAGCAGTACTTC
CASSLEPISYEQYF
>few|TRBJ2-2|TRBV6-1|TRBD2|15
TGTGCCAGCAGTGATGCGACTAGCAGCACCGGGGAGCTGTTTTTT
CASSDATSSTGELFF
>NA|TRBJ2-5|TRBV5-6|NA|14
TGTGCCAGCAGCTTGGTGGGGGACCGAGAGACCCAGTACTTC
CASSLVGDRETQYF
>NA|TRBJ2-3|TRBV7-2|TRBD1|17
TGTGCCAGCAGCCGGAGCGCGGGGACAGGGGGCGTAGATACGCAGTATTTT
CASSRSAGTGGVDTQYF
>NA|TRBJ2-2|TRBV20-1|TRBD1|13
TGCAGTGGAACCGGGACAGGGGTCGGGGAGCTGTTTTTT
CSGTGTGVGELFF
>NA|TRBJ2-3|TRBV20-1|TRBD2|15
TGCAGTGGCGATGGCGGGGAGGGAAGCACAGATACGCAGTATTTT
CSGDGGEGSTDTQYF
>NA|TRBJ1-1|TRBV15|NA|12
TGTGCCACCAGCAGACCCCGGGAAAAAGCTTTCTTT
CATSRPREKAFF
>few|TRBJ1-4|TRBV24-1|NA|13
TGTGCCACCAGTGATTCTCTTGGTGGAAAACTGTTTTTT
CATSDSLGGKLFF
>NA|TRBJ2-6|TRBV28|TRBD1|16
TGTGCCAGCGGGACAGGGGGTCTTTCTGGGGCCAACGTCCTGACTTTC
CASGTGGLSGANVLTF
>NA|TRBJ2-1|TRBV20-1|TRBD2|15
TGCAGTGCTAGTTGGGCTAGCGGGAGGCGGAATGAGCAGTTCTTC
CSASWASGRRNEQFF
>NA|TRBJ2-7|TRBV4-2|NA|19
TGTGCCAGCAGCCCATCCGACCGGTTGGGGCAGGCTCTTTTCTACGAGCAGTACTTC
CASSPSDRLGQALFYEQYF
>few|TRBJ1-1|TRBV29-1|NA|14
TGCAGCGTTGCGACGAACCTGGTGAACACTGAAGCTTTCTTT
CSVATNLVNTEAFF
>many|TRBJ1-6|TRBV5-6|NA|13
TGTGCCAGCAGGACATGGGATAATTCACCCCTCCACTTT
CASRTWDNSPLHF
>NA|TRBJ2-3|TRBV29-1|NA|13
TGCAGCGTTGAAGGGGGATTCAGAGATACGCAGTATTTT
CSVEGGFRDTQYF
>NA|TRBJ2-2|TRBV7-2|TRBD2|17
TGTGCCAGCACCCAGTCTCGGAAGCGGGGACACACCGGGGAGCTGTTTTTT
CASTQSRKRGHTGELFF
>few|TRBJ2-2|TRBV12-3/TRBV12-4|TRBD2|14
TGTGCCAGCGCCGCCACTAGCGGGTCCGGGGAGCTGTTTTTT
CASAATSGSGELFF
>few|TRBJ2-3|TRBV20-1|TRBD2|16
TGCAGTGCTAGAGATCGCCTAGCGGCTAGCACAGATACGCAGTATTTT
CSARDRLAASTDTQYF
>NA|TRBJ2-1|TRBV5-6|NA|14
TGTGCCAGCAGGGACCCTCGCGGCTACAATGAGCAGTTCTTC
CASRDPRGYNEQFF
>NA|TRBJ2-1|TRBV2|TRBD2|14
TGTGCCAGCGGGGAGGGCCGGCGGGGCAATGAGCAGTTCTTC
CASGEGRRGNEQFF
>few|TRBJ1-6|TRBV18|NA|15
TGTGCCAGCTCACCAGGCCAGGGCGATAATTCACCCCTCCACTTT
CASSPGQGDNSPLHF
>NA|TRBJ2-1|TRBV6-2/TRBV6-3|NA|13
TGTGCCAGCCTTGCTTGGGCGGGGAATGAGCAGTTCTTC
CASLAWAGNEQFF
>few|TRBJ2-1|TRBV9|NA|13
TGTGCCAGCAGCGTAGGGGACACCAATGAGCAGTTCTTC
CASSVGDTNEQFF
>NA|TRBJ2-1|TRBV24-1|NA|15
TGTGCCACCAGTGATTTGACCCGCGGAGGCGATGAGCAGTTCTTC
CATSDLTRGGDEQFF
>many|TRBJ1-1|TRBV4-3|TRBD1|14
TGCGCCAGCAGCCAAGATAACAGGGGGCGACAAGCTTTCTTT
CASSQDNRGRQAFF
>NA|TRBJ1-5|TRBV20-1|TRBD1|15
TGCAGTGCTAGGCCGGGACAGGGGTTTAATCAGCCCCAGCATTTT
CSARPGQGFNQPQHF
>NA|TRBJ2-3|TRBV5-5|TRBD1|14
TGTGCCAGCAGCCACACAGGGGGCACAGATACGCAGTATTTT
CASSHTGGTDTQYF
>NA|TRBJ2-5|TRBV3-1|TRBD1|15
TGTGCCAGCAGCCAAGGGGCAGGGGGCAGAGAGACCCAGTACTTC
CASSQGAGGRETQYF
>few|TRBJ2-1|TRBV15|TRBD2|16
TGTGCCACCAGCAGTAGGGAAGCGGGGGACGTCAATGAGCAGTTCTTC
CATSSREAGDVNEQFF
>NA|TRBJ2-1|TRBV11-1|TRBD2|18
TGTGCCAGCAGCTTAGGATCACGGACTAGCGGGATCTACAATGAGCAGTTCTTC
CASSLGSRTSGIYNEQFF
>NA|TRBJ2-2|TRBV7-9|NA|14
TGTGCCAGCAGCCCCGTCGAGGAGGCCGGGGAGCTGTTTTTT
CASSPVEEAGELFF
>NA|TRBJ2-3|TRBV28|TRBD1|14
TGTGCCAGCATCTCCAGGGGGCAAGCAGATACGCAGTATTTT
CASISRGQADTQYF
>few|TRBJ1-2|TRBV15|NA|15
TGTGCCACCAGGAACCCTGAGAGAGCTAACTATGGCTACACCTTC
CATRNPERANYGYTF
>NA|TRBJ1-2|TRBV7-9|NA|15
TGTGCCAGCAGCCCAAGCACAGTTCCCTACTATGGCTACACCTTC
CASSPSTVPYYGYTF
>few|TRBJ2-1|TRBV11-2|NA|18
TGTGCCAGCAGCGCCCAAGGGGGGTTAGGGGGACCTTACAATGAGCAGTTCTTC
CASSAQGGLGGPYNEQFF
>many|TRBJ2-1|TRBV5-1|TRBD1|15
TGCGCCAGCAGCTTGGCTCAGGGGGAATACAATGAGCAGTTCTTC
CASSLAQGEYNEQFF
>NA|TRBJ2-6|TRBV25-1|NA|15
TGTGCCAGCAGTGGACGGTTCTCTGGGGCCAACGTCCTGACTTTC
CASSGRFSGANVLTF
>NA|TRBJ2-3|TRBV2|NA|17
TGTGCCAGCAGTGTGATCGTTAGCGGAGGGGCCACAGATACGCAGTATTTT
CASSVIVSGGATDTQYF
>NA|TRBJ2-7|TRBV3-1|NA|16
TGTGCCAGCAGCCAAGGGAGGAGCAGGGAGGTCTACGAGCAGTACTTC
CASSQGRSREVYEQYF
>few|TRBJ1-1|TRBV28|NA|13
TGTGCCAGCATTGACATCATGAACACTGAAGCTTTCTTT
CASIDIMNTEAFF
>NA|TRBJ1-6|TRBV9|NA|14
TGTGCCAGCAGCGTAGGAGGGGGTAATTCACCCCTCCACTTT
CASSVGGGNSPLHF
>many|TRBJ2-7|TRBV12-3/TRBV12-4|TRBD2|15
TGTGCCAGCAGTACCACGGGACTAGCGGTTTACGAGCAGTACTTC
CASSTTGLAVYEQYF
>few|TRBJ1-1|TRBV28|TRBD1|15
TGTGCCAGCGCTTCAGGGGGGCACATGAACACTGAAGCTTTCTTT
CASASGGHMNTEAFF
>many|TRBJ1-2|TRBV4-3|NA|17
TGCGCCAGCAGCCAAGCTGTTCCGGGACATAATAACTATGGCTACACCTTC
CASSQAVPGHNNYGYTF
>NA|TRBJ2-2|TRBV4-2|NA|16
TGTGCCAGCAGCCAAGATGAACCGTCTGTGACCGGGGAGCTGTTTTTT
CASSQDEPSVTGELFF